Listed below are T cell receptor beta chains from one sample, sequenced in a study of regulatory T cells in long-lasting Graves disease. TCRdb passed the multiplex PCR reads through MiXCR, listing each CDR3 protein once. The sample includes about half a million distinct CDR3 sequences, about 12% of them seen just once. The sample was also reused in another study, on T cells in Graves' hyperthyroidism and ophthalmopathy.

This specimen consisted of peripheral blood mononuclear cells (PBMCs), obtained at new diagnosis, from a patient treated with antithyroid drugs. The source of these receptors is a woman in her thirties with Graves disease. CDR3s include the opening cysteine and the closing phenylalanine or tryptophan. A D gene is named only where the DNA matches it firmly. A clone size is listed for some rows: how often the clone was seen (once, few, many), or a class if it is expanded.

clone_size: many; v_call: TRBV3-1; j_call: TRBJ2-6; d_call: -; cdr3_nt: TGTGCCAGCAGCCACCGGGCGGCCAACGTCCTGACTTTC; cdr3_aa: CASSHRAANVLTF
clone_size: few; v_call: TRBV7-6; j_call: TRBJ2-7; d_call: TRBD2; cdr3_nt: TGTGCCAGCAGCTCTAGCGGGTACTACGAGCAGTACTTC; cdr3_aa: CASSSSGYYEQYF
clone_size: few; v_call: TRBV20-1; j_call: TRBJ1-4; d_call: -; cdr3_nt: TGCAGTGCTAGGGGTCTACTGGCGGGGGAAAAACTGTTTTTT; cdr3_aa: CSARGLLAGEKLFF
clone_size: many; v_call: TRBV11-3; j_call: TRBJ2-1; d_call: -; cdr3_nt: TGTGCCAGCAGCTCAGGTCGGGGGTACAATGAGCAGTTCTTC; cdr3_aa: CASSSGRGYNEQFF
clone_size: -; v_call: TRBV12-3/TRBV12-4; j_call: TRBJ2-1; d_call: -; cdr3_nt: TGTGCCAGCAGTGACCTAGCAAATGAGCAGTTCTTC; cdr3_aa: CASSDLANEQFF
clone_size: many; v_call: TRBV28; j_call: TRBJ2-7; d_call: TRBD2; cdr3_nt: TGTGCCAGCATCCGGGAGGCCTCCTACGAGCAGTACTTC; cdr3_aa: CASIREASYEQYF
clone_size: -; v_call: TRBV7-9; j_call: TRBJ1-3; d_call: -; cdr3_nt: TGTGCCAGCAGCCCTTTCTCCCGAAACACCATATATTTT; cdr3_aa: CASSPFSRNTIYF
clone_size: few; v_call: TRBV27; j_call: TRBJ2-3; d_call: -; cdr3_nt: TGTGCCAGCAGTTCCCTCGCCCCGGTCGGTACGCAGTATTTT; cdr3_aa: CASSSLAPVGTQYF
clone_size: -; v_call: TRBV19; j_call: TRBJ2-1; d_call: -; cdr3_nt: TGTGCCAGTACCCGAGGGGAATACAATGAGCAGTTCTTC; cdr3_aa: CASTRGEYNEQFF
clone_size: many; v_call: TRBV28; j_call: TRBJ2-2; d_call: -; cdr3_nt: TGTGCCAGCAGACGTTGGGGGCGGAACACCGGGGAGCTGTTTTTT; cdr3_aa: CASRRWGRNTGELFF
clone_size: -; v_call: TRBV7-2; j_call: TRBJ2-2; d_call: TRBD2; cdr3_nt: TGTGCCAGCAGCTTAGTAAAGGGAGGGACCGGGGAGCTGTTTTTT; cdr3_aa: CASSLVKGGTGELFF
clone_size: many; v_call: TRBV28; j_call: TRBJ2-4; d_call: -; cdr3_nt: TGTGCCAGCTCTGAGGTTCTAGCCAAAAACATTCAGTACTTC; cdr3_aa: CASSEVLAKNIQYF
clone_size: many; v_call: TRBV4-2; j_call: TRBJ2-3; d_call: -; cdr3_nt: TGTGCCAGCAGCGGGACTTCGGGAACAGATACGCAGTATTTT; cdr3_aa: CASSGTSGTDTQYF
clone_size: few; v_call: TRBV20-1; j_call: TRBJ1-5; d_call: -; cdr3_nt: TGCAGTGCTAGATCGTCGAATCAGCCCCAGCATTTT; cdr3_aa: CSARSSNQPQHF
clone_size: few; v_call: TRBV20-1; j_call: TRBJ2-3; d_call: -; cdr3_nt: TGCAGTGCTAGGGCGACGGGGACAGATACGCAGTATTTT; cdr3_aa: CSARATGTDTQYF
clone_size: many; v_call: TRBV7-9; j_call: TRBJ2-7; d_call: -; cdr3_nt: TGTGCCAGCAGCACCGGACAGCCTGATAACGAGCAGTACTTC; cdr3_aa: CASSTGQPDNEQYF
clone_size: many; v_call: TRBV6-2/TRBV6-3; j_call: TRBJ1-1; d_call: -; cdr3_nt: TGTGCCAGCAGTTATCTAGGCACTGAAGCTTTCTTT; cdr3_aa: CASSYLGTEAFF
clone_size: many; v_call: TRBV10-3; j_call: TRBJ2-7; d_call: TRBD2; cdr3_nt: TGTGCCATCAGTGGGTCACTAGCGGGAGGGCCGAGGGAGCAGTACTTC; cdr3_aa: CAISGSLAGGPREQYF
clone_size: many; v_call: TRBV4-1; j_call: TRBJ2-5; d_call: -; cdr3_nt: TGCGCCAGCAGCCAAGAGAATGGCAGGGAAGAGACCCAGTACTTC; cdr3_aa: CASSQENGREETQYF
clone_size: -; v_call: TRBV29-1; j_call: TRBJ2-5; d_call: TRBD1; cdr3_nt: TGCAGCGTTGGACAGGGAAGACAGACCCAGTACTTC; cdr3_aa: CSVGQGRQTQYF
clone_size: once; v_call: TRBV5-4; j_call: TRBJ2-7; d_call: TRBD2; cdr3_nt: TGTGCCAGCAGCTTCCCGGGACTAGCGGGAGGGCCCTCCTACGAGCAGTACTTC; cdr3_aa: CASSFPGLAGGPSYEQYF
clone_size: many; v_call: TRBV20-1; j_call: TRBJ2-7; d_call: -; cdr3_nt: TGCAGTGCGGGGCAGGGCTGGAGTTCCGAGCAGTACTTC; cdr3_aa: CSAGQGWSSEQYF
clone_size: many; v_call: TRBV2; j_call: TRBJ2-5; d_call: -; cdr3_nt: TGTGCCAGCAGCCTACGACAGCGTCCGCAAGAGACCCAGTACTTC; cdr3_aa: CASSLRQRPQETQYF
clone_size: many; v_call: TRBV4-1; j_call: TRBJ1-1; d_call: -; cdr3_nt: TGCGCCAGCAGCCAAGATCTCGCCCGAGAAGCTTTCTTT; cdr3_aa: CASSQDLAREAFF
clone_size: many; v_call: TRBV12-3/TRBV12-4; j_call: TRBJ1-6; d_call: -; cdr3_nt: TGTGCCAGCAGTAATCGTCGAGGGTCACCCCTCCACTTT; cdr3_aa: CASSNRRGSPLHF
clone_size: many; v_call: TRBV19; j_call: TRBJ1-2; d_call: TRBD1; cdr3_nt: TGTGCCAGTAGTACCGGGGACAGCTTCTATGGCTACACCTTC; cdr3_aa: CASSTGDSFYGYTF
clone_size: many; v_call: TRBV18; j_call: TRBJ2-7; d_call: -; cdr3_nt: TGTGCCAGCTCACCGTATCAAGGGGGACCCTACGAGCAGTACTTC; cdr3_aa: CASSPYQGGPYEQYF
clone_size: many; v_call: TRBV10-2; j_call: TRBJ2-2; d_call: TRBD2; cdr3_nt: TGCGCCAGCAGCTGGACTAGCGGGAGCTGGGAGCTGTTTTTT; cdr3_aa: CASSWTSGSWELFF
clone_size: many; v_call: TRBV7-8; j_call: TRBJ1-3; d_call: -; cdr3_nt: TGTGCCAGCAGCTTAGGAGGGGGCTCTGGAAACACCATATATTTT; cdr3_aa: CASSLGGGSGNTIYF
clone_size: many; v_call: TRBV5-4; j_call: TRBJ1-1; d_call: -; cdr3_nt: TGTGCCAGCAGCATGACAGTCATGAACACTGAAGCTTTCTTT; cdr3_aa: CASSMTVMNTEAFF
clone_size: -; v_call: TRBV10-2; j_call: TRBJ1-5; d_call: -; cdr3_nt: TGCGCCTCGGGGCCAGGTAGATATCAGCCCCAGCATTTT; cdr3_aa: CASGPGRYQPQHF
clone_size: -; v_call: TRBV5-6; j_call: TRBJ1-1; d_call: -; cdr3_nt: TGTGCCAGCAGCTTTCTTGACAGCAGGAACACTGAAGCTTTCTTT; cdr3_aa: CASSFLDSRNTEAFF
clone_size: many; v_call: TRBV2; j_call: TRBJ1-2; d_call: -; cdr3_nt: TGTGCCAGCAGTGAATACGTGGGAACAGGCGTCCCTAACTATGGCTACACCTTC; cdr3_aa: CASSEYVGTGVPNYGYTF
clone_size: few; v_call: TRBV15; j_call: TRBJ2-1; d_call: -; cdr3_nt: TGTGCCACCAGTGGGGATTGGGAATACAATGAGCAGTTCTTC; cdr3_aa: CATSGDWEYNEQFF
clone_size: once; v_call: TRBV5-1; j_call: TRBJ2-3; d_call: TRBD2; cdr3_nt: TGCGCCAGCAGCTTGAGAGGGAGGGCCACAGATACGCAGTATTTT; cdr3_aa: CASSLRGRATDTQYF
clone_size: many; v_call: TRBV7-2; j_call: TRBJ2-1; d_call: TRBD2; cdr3_nt: TGTGCCAGCAGCTTAGGCGGGAGCCACAATGAGCAGTTCTTC; cdr3_aa: CASSLGGSHNEQFF
clone_size: many; v_call: TRBV29-1; j_call: TRBJ2-7; d_call: -; cdr3_nt: TGCAGCGGGAGGAGGGCCTCCCAACTCGAGCAGTACTTC; cdr3_aa: CSGRRASQLEQYF
clone_size: many; v_call: TRBV27; j_call: TRBJ2-2; d_call: TRBD2; cdr3_nt: TGTGCCAGCACCACTACTAAATTAGCGGGAGGGCCGGTCGGGGAGCTGTTTTTT; cdr3_aa: CASTTTKLAGGPVGELFF
clone_size: few; v_call: TRBV5-8; j_call: TRBJ1-2; d_call: -; cdr3_nt: TGTGCCAGCAGCTTTGGACAAAACAACTATGGCTACACCTTC; cdr3_aa: CASSFGQNNYGYTF
clone_size: -; v_call: TRBV6-4; j_call: TRBJ1-1; d_call: -; cdr3_nt: TGTGCCAGCAGTTACCGCGACGGAAACACTGAAGCTTTCTTT; cdr3_aa: CASSYRDGNTEAFF
clone_size: many; v_call: TRBV7-2; j_call: TRBJ2-7; d_call: -; cdr3_nt: TGTGCCAGCAGCTTAGCGCGGGGCGGGGTGACATCCTACGAGCAGTACTTC; cdr3_aa: CASSLARGGVTSYEQYF
clone_size: few; v_call: TRBV6-1; j_call: TRBJ2-5; d_call: -; cdr3_nt: TGTGCCAGCAGTGGGACAGTTCGTGAGACCCAGTACTTC; cdr3_aa: CASSGTVRETQYF
clone_size: few; v_call: TRBV29-1; j_call: TRBJ2-1; d_call: TRBD1; cdr3_nt: TGCAGCGTTCGACTACAGGGGTATGGTGAGCAGTTCTTC; cdr3_aa: CSVRLQGYGEQFF
clone_size: -; v_call: TRBV5-4; j_call: TRBJ2-1; d_call: TRBD2; cdr3_nt: TGTGCCAGCAGCTTGGCTCGCTCTAGCGGGAGCTCCTACAATGAGCAGTTCTTC; cdr3_aa: CASSLARSSGSSYNEQFF
clone_size: many; v_call: TRBV7-2; j_call: TRBJ2-1; d_call: TRBD1; cdr3_nt: TGTGCCAGCCAACTGACCGGGACAGGGGACAATGAGCAGTTCTTC; cdr3_aa: CASQLTGTGDNEQFF
clone_size: few; v_call: TRBV19; j_call: TRBJ2-7; d_call: -; cdr3_nt: TGTGCCAGTAGTATAAGGCTATCGGGAGCCTACGAGCAGTACTTC; cdr3_aa: CASSIRLSGAYEQYF
clone_size: many; v_call: TRBV24-1; j_call: TRBJ2-1; d_call: -; cdr3_nt: TGTGCCACCAGTGACTCAACTAGATACAATGAGCAGTTCTTC; cdr3_aa: CATSDSTRYNEQFF
clone_size: many; v_call: TRBV5-5; j_call: TRBJ2-1; d_call: TRBD2; cdr3_nt: TGTGCCAGCAGCTTGGCACTGACTAGCGGGATGGGCAATGAGCAGTTCTTC; cdr3_aa: CASSLALTSGMGNEQFF
clone_size: many; v_call: TRBV11-2; j_call: TRBJ2-1; d_call: TRBD1; cdr3_nt: TGTGCCAGCAGCCAAGGGGACAGGGGCTCCTACAATGAGCAGTTCTTC; cdr3_aa: CASSQGDRGSYNEQFF
clone_size: few; v_call: TRBV29-1; j_call: TRBJ1-1; d_call: -; cdr3_nt: TGCAGCGTTGAAGAGCGTAATATGAACACTGAAGCTTTCTTT; cdr3_aa: CSVEERNMNTEAFF
clone_size: many; v_call: TRBV7-9; j_call: TRBJ2-2; d_call: -; cdr3_nt: TGTGCCAGCAGCTTAGGAACAGGGATCACCGGGGAGCTGTTTTTT; cdr3_aa: CASSLGTGITGELFF
clone_size: many; v_call: TRBV6-1; j_call: TRBJ1-1; d_call: -; cdr3_nt: TGTGCCAGCAGACGTGCGGGGCTGACAACGAGAAAAGAAGCTTTCTTT; cdr3_aa: CASRRAGLTTRKEAFF